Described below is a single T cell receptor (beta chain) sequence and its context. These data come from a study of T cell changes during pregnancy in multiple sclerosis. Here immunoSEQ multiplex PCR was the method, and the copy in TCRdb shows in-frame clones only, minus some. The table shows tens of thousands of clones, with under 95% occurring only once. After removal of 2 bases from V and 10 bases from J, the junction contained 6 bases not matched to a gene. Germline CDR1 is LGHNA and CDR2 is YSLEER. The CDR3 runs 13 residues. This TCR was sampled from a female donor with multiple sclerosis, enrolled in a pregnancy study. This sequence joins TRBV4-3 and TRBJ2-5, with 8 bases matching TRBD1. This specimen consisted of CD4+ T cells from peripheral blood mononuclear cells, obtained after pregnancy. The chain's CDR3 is CASSQTTGEVQYF. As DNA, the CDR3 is TGCGCCAGCAGCCAAACGACAGGGGAGGTCCAGTACTTC.